The present entry profiles one T cell receptor (beta chain) with its context. The specificity of this receptor is unknown. The input lacks base qualities; no much larger clone sits a single base away. From the cysteine through the phenylalanine, the CDR3 covers 15 amino acids. The DNA shown is the 45-base CDR3, in frame from base 1. V ends up 4 bases short and J 5 bases short, with an unmatched junction base count of 6. The CDR1 and CDR2 encoded by the germline V gene are MNHEY and SVGAGI. The donors were healthy, HIV-negative adults with no recently reported acute infections or vaccinations. All donors were Caucasian adults living in Nashville, Tennessee, USA. CD4+ T cells were enriched by magnetic negative selection, after which naive cells were positively selected on CD45RA and the negative fraction was taken as the memory subset. After blood collection by leukapheresis, PBMCs were isolated using Ficoll-Histopaque density gradient centrifugation and then cryopreserved in the vapor phase of liquid nitrogen. Purity and quantity of every magnetically sorted T cell population were checked by analytical flow cytometry. Genomic DNA was isolated from each sorted fraction and quantified by UV absorbance on a Nanodrop 2000c.

The data belong to a study of shared clonotypes between healthy human individuals (dated by TCRdb to 2020 to 2022). With regard to the full study: A few men and two women, aged 18 to 49 years, made up the cohort. For each donor, CD4 naive and CD4 memory were each given three plates, CD8 naive was given two plates, and CD8 memory was given one plate. The study deeply sequenced blood TCR repertoires of several healthy adults to estimate repertoire size and the extent of clonotype sharing between individuals. Libraries were prepared and TCR repertoires were sequenced by different laboratories using diverse techniques, in order to increase sequencing depth and limit assay-specific biases. Between about 0.85 and 10 billion PBMCs per donor were obtained by leukapheresis.

Overall study results and their limits: Sampling was restricted to blood, and TCR repertoires in tissue are likely to differ from TCR repertoires in blood. Across a handful of donors, roughly 5% of naive CD4, roughly 3.5% of naive CD8, around 2.1% of memory CD4, and approximately 0.4% of memory CD8 clonotypes were shared. Rarefaction of sorted-subset datasets indicated incomplete sequencing despite the large sequencing depth. Because the study included a small number of donors, the genetic and exposure-history diversity represented was limited. Compared with non-shared clonotypes, clonotypes shared by all four sorted-subset donors had higher generation probabilities. Based on pairwise subsampling, the degree of clonotype sharing among donors was expected to be affected by sequencing depth. Larger estimated clonotype richness was generally found for naive subsets than for memory subsets.

TCR CDR3 regions were amplified from genomic DNA by multiplex PCR using the deep immunoSEQ assay. Extracted genomic DNA from each cell subset was spread evenly across all wells of several immunoSEQ 96-well plates, with each plate serving as a replicate. Each replicate PCR for sorted subsets received approximately 200 ng genomic DNA, equal to roughly 30,000 T cell genomes. Purified libraries were measured with a Qubit 3.0 fluorometer, size-checked on a Bioanalyzer 2100, and measured again with the KAPA Library Quantification kit. A separate single-read 150-cycle Illumina NextSeq 550 flow cell was used to sequence each immunoSEQ 96-well plate. As for how the authors treated the data: Because only junctional sequences without quality scores were contained in the immunoSEQ output, filtering matching that applied to full-length reads could not be performed. Sequences were annotated with PyIR, a Python wrapper for IgBLAST v1.9, using IMGT germline references to assign V/J genes and CDR3. Reads were removed for weak V/J assignments (E-value above 1e-6), missing CDR3, stop codons, out-of-frame junctions, or ambiguous translated residues. V3J clonotypes were defined as sequences sharing the same inferred V gene, J gene, and CDR3 amino acid sequence. Percentage overlap between repertoires was calculated by dividing the number of shared unique clonotypes by the size of the smaller repertoire. Richness of each repertoire was evaluated using RTK rarefaction, the Chao1 estimator, and Recon v2.1 estimates of unobserved clonotypes. OLGA was used to compute generation probabilities for all TCRbeta clonotypes that the gDNA method yielded from a handful of donors. The immuneACCESS repertoire file appears here via TCRdb, limited to in-frame rearrangements. These files lack a portion of the clones; in checked studies, under half of the deficit traces to unresolved V genes, and the cause of the others is not known. D and trimming were read from the DNA, whereas the V and J calls and clone size are those reported in that table. In this sample the table shows approximately 500,000 clones, about 96% of which occur a single time. The ten largest clones take up 0.06% of the sample.

Sequences were obtained from naive CD4+ T cells sorted from blood. Interpreted using the paper, the cell subset or site label stands for: CD45RA+ positively selected. The chain is assembled from TRBV6-5 and TRBJ2-1; 9 central nucleotides agree with TRBD1. The sequence derives from a woman aged 25-40 years in good health. The CDR3 protein is CASSSDRGYHNEQFF. At the DNA level, the sequence is TGTGCCAGCAGTTCTGACAGGGGGTACCACAATGAGCAGTTCTTC.